The 32 T cell receptor beta chains listed next were all sequenced from one sample in a study of control samples from healthy donors and cancer patients. Assay: immunoSEQ multiplex PCR; the TCRdb copy retains only in-frame clones and omits some. The repertoire holds approximately 110,000 clones, with approximately 91% as singletons. The sequenced sample was blood. The receptors derive from a young woman in good health.

V and J are TRBV7-2 and TRBJ1-3, with D unclear. Germline V gene data show CDR1 as SGHTA and CDR2 as FQGNSA. V dropped 5 bases and J dropped 7 bases, with 9 bases sitting between them. The CDR3 is made up of 12 amino acids. This chain's CDR3 is CASSQFGNTIYF. CDR3 coding DNA: TGTGCCAGCAGCCAATTTGGCAACACCATATATTTT.

This clone was seen once. The gene calls are TRBV28 and TRBJ1-6, with 10 bases matching TRBD1. CDR3 length: 17 residues. Germline V gives CDR1 MDHEN, CDR2 SYDVKM. V shed 6 bases, J shed 4 bases, and the junction held 9 bases outside the gene matches. CDR3 DNA sequence: TGTGCCAGCAGGGGGCGGGACAGGGGAGGATATAATTCACCCCTCCACTTT. As protein: CASRGRDRGGYNSPLHF.

The rearrangement uses TRBV9 and TRBJ2-3; D not certain. Germline assignment: CDR1 SGDLS and CDR2 YYNGEE. This CDR3 region has 15 residues. Deletions cut 0 bases from V and 2 bases from J, with 10 bases between. The CDR3 reads CASSVGEALTDTQYF. The CDR3 DNA is TGTGCCAGCAGCGTAGGAGAGGCCCTCACAGATACGCAGTATTTT.

This chain joins TRBV7-2 and TRBJ2-5; TRBD2 matches at 8 bases. The germline V gene has CDR1 SGHTA and CDR2 FQGNSA. The CDR3 length is 15 residues. J gave up 5 bases and V 1 base, and 6 bases lay outside the gene matches. CDR3 sequence reads: CASSLVPGGLETQYF. The CDR3 nucleotides read TGTGCCAGCAGCTTAGTTCCGGGAGGGCTGGAGACCCAGTACTTC.

CDR3 DNA: TGTGCCAGCAGCCAAGTTAAGGGGGGACAGAAAGCTTTCTTT. Translation gives CASSQVKGGQKAFF. The rearrangement joins TRBV14 to TRBJ1-1; 7 bases fit TRBD1. Germline CDR1 SGHDN, CDR2 FVKESK. CDR3 size: 14 residues. V was clipped by 1 base and J by 9 bases; unmatched bases: 8.

DNA of the CDR3: TGTGCCAGCAGCCAACAAGCCGGGTATGGCTACACCTTC. Residues: CASSQQAGYGYTF. The chain employs TRBV14 and TRBJ1-2, with unresolved D. Trimming removed 2 bases from V and 5 bases from J, with 9 bases in between. The CDR3 length is 13 residues. Germline V gene lookup returns CDR1 SGHDN and CDR2 FVKESK.

The V and J genes are TRBV24-1 and TRBJ2-3; D perhaps matches TRBD2 (6 bases). This CDR3 has 15 residues. Germline V lookup: CDR1 KGHDR, CDR2 SFDVKD. V lost 4 bases and J lost 2, with 12 bases in between. In DNA, the CDR3 is TGTGCCACCAGTGAGCCGACTAGTACCACAGATACGCAGTATTTT. Translated, it gives CATSEPTSTTDTQYF.

The V call is TRBV28, the J call TRBJ1-2, with D unresolved. Trimming shortened V by 5 bases and J by 3 bases, and 13 bases separated the two germline ends. CDR3 length: 14 amino acids. Looked up from germline, CDR1 is MDHEN and CDR2 is SYDVKM. The CDR3 region has the DNA TGTGCCAGCAGTGTCCAGCCAGCTCACTATGGCTACACCTTC. It is translated as CASSVQPAHYGYTF.

On this clone itself: Other nucleotide sequences from this sample produce the same CDR3. The J gene is TRBJ2-1, the V gene TRBV5-4, with 10 nucleotides matching TRBD2. The V gene end was trimmed by 0 bases and the J gene end by 8 bases; junction bases not matched to a gene: 8. Germline lookup yields CDR1 SGHNT and CDR2 YYREEE (reference sequence). The CDR3 has 16 amino acids. CDR3 residues: CASSLVPGLATDEQFF. Written as DNA, the CDR3 is TGTGCCAGCAGCTTGGTACCGGGACTAGCGACCGATGAGCAGTTCTTC.

This chain connects TRBV18 to TRBJ2-2, with D unclear. This CDR3 has 14 amino acids. The germline CDR1 and CDR2 sequences are KGHSH and LQKENI. V lost 2 bases and J lost 2, with 6 bases in between. The CDR3 here is CASSPTFNTGELFF. In DNA form, the CDR3 reads TGTGCCAGCTCACCAACTTTTAACACCGGGGAGCTGTTTTTT.

About this clone itself: Mismatch with germline at one junction end may stem from a read error. The chain is built from TRBV2 and TRBJ2-7; D assignment may be TRBD1 or TRBD2 (5 bases each). The germline V gene encodes CDR1 SNHLY and CDR2 FYNNEI. The CDR3 is 15 residues long. The CDR3 loop is CASSESGRATFGVVF. CDR3 coding DNA: TGTGCCAGCAGTGAGAGCGGCAGGGCCACTTTCGGGGTTGTCTTC. The whole variable domain, filled in from reference TRBV2 and TRBJ2-7, reads EPEVTQTPSHQVTQMGQEVILRCVPISNHLYFYWYRQILGQKVEFLVSFYNNEISEKSEIFDDQFSVERPDGSNFTLKIRSTKLEDSAMYFCASSESGRATFGVVFGPGTRLTVT.

CDR3 sequence (DNA): TGTGCCAGCAGCGTTACAGGCTCGGCCGAAACTGAAGCTTTCTTT. Protein product: CASSVTGSAETEAFF. This chain uses TRBV9 with TRBJ1-1; a weak D match, TRBD1 (5 bases). V lost 2 bases, J lost 5 bases, and 16 bases lay in between. CDR1 and CDR2 from the germline V gene are SGDLS and YYNGEE. CDR3 size: 15 residues.

The V call is TRBV11-1, the J call TRBJ2-1; 9 bases are shared with TRBD2. The junction had 11 bases not matched to a gene; V was cut back by 5 bases and J by 9 bases. The CDR3 sequence is 15 residues long. Germline loops: CDR1 SGHAT, CDR2 FQDESV (reference sequence). The CDR3 bases are TGTGCCAGCAGCAATAGCGGGAGCTTGTCTAGTGAGCAGTTCTTC. Translating gives CASSNSGSLSSEQFF.

The chain carries TRBV7-2 and TRBJ2-5; 11 bases are a match to TRBD2. This CDR3 is 16 amino acids long. The germline gives CDR1 SGHTA, CDR2 FQGNSA. V lost 5 bases and J lost 5; bases outside the gene matches: 10. CDR3 bases: TGTGCCAGCAGCCGTAGCGGGGGGGCAATGAAGGAGACCCAGTACTTC. It is translated as CASSRSGGAMKETQYF.

The CDR3 is CASSRPDRRTTEAFF. CDR3 in DNA: TGTGCCAGCAGCAGACCAGACAGAAGAACCACTGAAGCTTTCTTT. The chain links TRBV28 to TRBJ1-1; D may be TRBD1 (5 bases). Germline lookup yields CDR1 MDHEN and CDR2 SYDVKM. There are 15 residues in the CDR3. Trimming shortened V by 6 bases and J by 4 bases, and 18 bases separated the two germline ends.

This chain joins TRBV7-2 and TRBJ2-1; the D is unclear. V lost 2 bases and J lost 5, with 7 bases in between. CDR1 is SGHTA, CDR2 FQGNSA, per germline. The CDR3 loop spans 13 amino acids. The DNA of the CDR3 is TGTGCCAGCAGCTTAATTGCGCACAATGAGCAGTTCTTC. Its protein product is CASSLIAHNEQFF.

This clone was observed a single time. One junction end disagrees with the germline gene, perhaps due to a read error. The sample carries other DNA sequences with the same CDR3. The V call is TRBV7-9, the J call TRBJ2-3; D remains unclear. There are 15 residues in the CDR3. Germline V gene sequence: CDR1 SEHNR, CDR2 FQNEAQ (reference sequence). This CDR3 reads CASSLVGSNIDTQYF. DNA for the CDR3: TGTGCCAGCAGCTTAGTTGGATCTAACATAGATACGCAGTACTTT.

This sequence joins TRBV19 and TRBJ1-2; no clear D. V lost 2 bases and J 3 bases, leaving 7 bases between the germline ends. The CDR3 has 13 amino acids. Germline CDR1 is LNHDA and CDR2 is SQIVND (reference sequence). In DNA, the CDR3 is TGTGCCAGTAGTATATTTGGACACTATGGCTACACCTTC. Translation: CASSIFGHYGYTF. The full variable domain, with the rest looked up from reference TRBV19 and TRBJ1-2, is DGGITQSPKYLFRKEGQNVTLSCEQNLNHDAMYWYRQDPGQGLRLIYYSQIVNDFQKGDIAEGYSVSREKKESFPLTVTSAQKNPTAFYLCASSIFGHYGYTFGSGTRLTVV.

The chain employs TRBV5-4 and TRBJ2-3; 12 nucleotides line up with TRBD2. CDR1 is SGHNT and CDR2 is YYREEE in the germline V gene (reference sequence). Trimming took 4 bases from V and 4 from J; bases not matched to a gene: 7. The CDR3 totals 16 residues. The CDR3 bases are TGTGCCAGCAGCCCTCTAGCGGGGGGGCAATCAGATACGCAGTATTTT. Protein sequence: CASSPLAGGQSDTQYF.

The chain recombines TRBV10-3 with TRBJ1-1, with TRBD1 matching 7 bases. CDR1 and CDR2 from the germline V gene are ENHRY and SYGVKD. V shed 10 bases, J shed 2 bases, and the junction held 7 bases outside the gene matches. The CDR3 runs to 13 residues. CDR3: CATDTGANTEAFF. CDR3 sequence (DNA): TGTGCCACCGATACAGGGGCAAACACTGAAGCTTTCTTT.

This chain uses TRBV6-6 with TRBJ1-2, with 9 nucleotides matching TRBD1. The CDR3 runs 15 residues. Looked up from germline, CDR1 is MNHNY and CDR2 is SVGAGI (reference sequence). V was clipped by 6 bases and J by 6 bases; unmatched bases: 11. The CDR3 DNA reads as TGTGCCAGCAGCCGCGGATGGGACAGGGAGGATGGCTACACCTTC. It yields the protein CASSRGWDREDGYTF.

The chain joins TRBV18 to TRBJ2-5; 9 bases align to TRBD1. V lost 4 bases and J lost 5; bases outside the gene matches: 5. This CDR3 comprises 14 residues. Germline loops: CDR1 KGHSH, CDR2 LQKENI. The CDR3 region has the DNA TGTGCCAGCTCACTACAGGGGGCAGATGAGACCCAGTACTTC. Translation gives CASSLQGADETQYF.

The chain's CDR3 is CASKPAGGGGSPLHF. CDR3 coding DNA: TGTGCCAGTAAACCTGCCGGGGGGGGAGGCTCACCCCTCCACTTT. The rearrangement joins TRBV19 to TRBJ1-6; possibly TRBD1 for D (5 bases). The CDR3 totals 15 residues. V was shortened by 7 bases and J by 10 bases, with 20 bases between the two germline ends. Germline V gives CDR1 LNHDA, CDR2 SQIVND (reference sequence).

The V and J genes are TRBV18 and TRBJ1-6; D remains unclear. The CDR3 runs to 17 residues. The germline V gene encodes CDR1 KGHSH and CDR2 LQKENI. The germline V and J ends were trimmed by 2 bases and 0 bases, with 11 bases remaining between them. The CDR3 protein is CASSPSPVTSYNSPLHF. CDR3 DNA sequence: TGTGCCAGCTCACCATCGCCCGTTACCTCCTATAATTCACCCCTCCACTTT.

The CDR3 DNA reads as TGTGCCACCAGGACAGGGGGAGGTTTGGCAGATACGCAGTATTTT. Its translation is CATRTGGGLADTQYF. The chain combines TRBV15 with TRBJ2-3; 9 bases fit TRBD1. CDR3 length: 15 amino acids. Losses at the gene ends were 6 bases for V and 4 bases for J; bases not matched to a gene: 8. Germline CDR1 and CDR2: LNHNV and YYDKDF (reference sequence).

V usage is TRBV5-1 and J usage is TRBJ2-3; D is uncertain. Germline CDR1 is SGHRS and CDR2 is YFSETQ. The V end lost 6 bases, the J end lost 5 bases, and 19 bases lay between the germline ends. This CDR3 has 15 residues. CDR3 protein: CASKRSPHQRDTQYF. In nucleotides, the CDR3 is TGCGCCAGCAAGAGGAGCCCCCACCAGCGAGATACGCAGTATTTT.

The rearrangement uses TRBV10-3 and TRBJ1-5; D might be TRBD1 (6 bases). Trimming left V 2 bases short and J 7 bases short, with 12 bases between. CDR3 length: 14 amino acids. From germline, CDR1 is ENHRY and CDR2 SYGVKD. CDR3 sequence: CAISEARGGQPQHF. The CDR3 DNA reads TGTGCCATCAGTGAGGCCAGGGGCGGGCAGCCCCAGCATTTT.

This rearrangement joins TRBV29-1 to TRBJ1-1; 9 bases are a match to TRBD1. CDR1 and CDR2 from the germline V gene are SQVTM and ANQGSEA. This CDR3 spans 13 amino acids. Losses at the gene ends were 5 bases for V and 2 bases for J; bases not matched to a gene: 3. The CDR3 DNA sequence: TGCAGCGTTAACAGGGGGCGTAACACTGAAGCTTTCTTT. Its protein product is CSVNRGRNTEAFF.

The V and J genes are TRBV2 and TRBJ1-1; D not resolved. Germline V gene sequence: CDR1 SNHLY, CDR2 FYNNEI. With 2 bases removed from V and 5 bases from J, the gap between germline ends came to 12 bases. There are 14 residues in the CDR3. CDR3: CASSESRTETEAFF. CDR3 nucleotides: TGTGCCAGCAGTGAAAGTCGTACGGAGACTGAAGCTTTCTTT.

The chain is built from TRBV7-2 and TRBJ1-2, with D uncertain. This CDR3 is 13 amino acids long. Germline V gives CDR1 SGHTA, CDR2 FQGNSA. V was pared by 3 bases and J by 7 bases, with 12 bases between. CDR3 amino acids: CASSFLGYSGYTF. The CDR3 coding sequence is TGTGCCAGCAGCTTTCTGGGGTACTCTGGCTACACCTTC.

The chain links TRBV29-1 to TRBJ1-1, with D perhaps matching TRBD1 (5 bases). The CDR3 sequence is 14 residues long. Trimming shortened V by 4 bases and J by 1 base, and 13 bases separated the two germline ends. Germline loops: CDR1 SQVTM, CDR2 ANQGSEA. The CDR3 loop is CSVAFRGRNTEAFF. In DNA, the CDR3 is TGCAGCGTTGCCTTCCGGGGGAGGAACACTGAAGCTTTCTTT. Based on the CDR3 plus reference TRBV29-1 and TRBJ1-1, the full variable domain is SAVISQKPSRDICQRGTSLTIQCQVDSQVTMMFWYRQQPGQSLTLIATANQGSEATYESGFVIDKFPISRPNLTFSTLTVSNMSPEDSSIYLCSVAFRGRNTEAFFGQGTRLTVV.

The chain joins TRBV7-2 to TRBJ2-4; unclear D gene. In germline, CDR1 is SGHTA, CDR2 FQGNSA. V lost 3 bases and J 8 bases, leaving 8 bases between the germline ends. CDR3 length: 12 amino acids. Written as DNA, the CDR3 is TGTGCCAGCAGCTTCCCTAAGGACATTCAGTACTTC. It translates to CASSFPKDIQYF.